These 31 T cell receptor beta chains share one sample of origin, sequenced in a study of shared clonotypes between healthy human individuals. Assay used: immunoSEQ multiplex PCR; TCRdb lists only in-frame clones, some missing. The data contain hundreds of thousands of clones, more than 95% of them singletons. The sequenced sample consisted of naive CD4+ T cells sorted from blood. Documented subset: CD45RA+ positively selected. Receptors were obtained from a woman younger than 45 in good health.

This clone was detected only a few times. The chain joins TRBV28 to TRBJ2-4; D ambiguous. Germline CDR1 and CDR2: MDHEN and SYDVKM. The V and J ends lost 5 bases and 0 bases respectively, with 11 bases between them. The CDR3 extends over 15 amino acids. CDR3 protein: CASSTTLLAKNIQYF. The CDR3 bases are TGTGCCAGCAGTACGACCTTACTAGCCAAAAACATTCAGTACTTC.

The rearrangement joins TRBV5-1 to TRBJ2-5; 8 bases map to TRBD1. Germline V gene lookup returns CDR1 SGHRS and CDR2 YFSETQ. The CDR3 length is 15 residues. J lost 4 bases, V lost 0 bases, and 5 bases had no gene match. The CDR3 is CASSLVSGQGETQYF. DNA of the CDR3: TGCGCCAGCAGCTTGGTGTCTGGACAGGGAGAGACCCAGTACTTC.

Note on this clone: Other DNA sequences in the sample encode the same CDR3. The V gene is TRBV28, the J gene TRBJ2-2; D gene unclear. The ends were cut back, 6 bases at V and 8 bases at J, with 7 bases in the middle. Germline CDR1 reads MDHEN; CDR2 reads SYDVKM. CDR3 length: 11 amino acids. CDR3 region: CASRTSGELFF. The CDR3 nucleotides are TGTGCCAGCAGGACTTCTGGGGAGCTGTTTTTT.

The chain combines TRBV6-6 with TRBJ1-1; possibly TRBD1 for D (6 bases). Between the trimmed V and J ends, which lost 6 bases and 0 bases, there was a span of 17 bases. The CDR3 runs to 16 residues. CDR1 is MNHNY and CDR2 is SVGAGI in the germline V gene (reference sequence). The CDR3 bases are TGTGCCAGCAGGACCGTCGGGGGGGCCATGAACACTGAAGCTTTCTTT. Amino acid sequence: CASRTVGGAMNTEAFF.

This sequence joins TRBV9 and TRBJ2-1; 9 bases are shared with TRBD2. Germline CDR1 and CDR2: SGDLS and YYNGEE. Trimming removed 0 bases from V and 10 bases from J; junction bases left unmatched: 20. This CDR3 contains 19 residues. In DNA form, the CDR3 reads TGTGCCAGCAGCGTAGGCGGGAGGGGACTAGTTGAGCAGAGTTGGGAGCAGTTCTTC. This gives the protein CASSVGGRGLVEQSWEQFF. Full variable domain (remainder filled in from reference TRBV9 and TRBJ2-1): DSGVTQTPKHLITATGQRVTLRCSPRSGDLSVYWYQQSLDQGLQFLIQYYNGEERAKGNILERFSAQQFPDLHSELNLSSLELGDSALYFCASSVGGRGLVEQSWEQFFGPGTRLTVL.

The V and J genes are TRBV4-1 and TRBJ2-1; D gene ambiguous. This CDR3 has 13 amino acids. V was shortened by 3 bases and J by 3 bases, with 6 bases between the two germline ends. CDR1 and CDR2 (germline): MGHRA, YSYEKL. The CDR3 loop is CASSQGNYNEQFF. CDR3 nucleotides: TGCGCCAGCAGCCAGGGGAACTACAATGAGCAGTTCTTC.

This chain connects TRBV5-4 to TRBJ2-5; D is possibly TRBD2 (6 bases). From germline, CDR1 is SGHNT and CDR2 YYREEE (reference sequence). Deletions cut 4 bases from V and 5 bases from J, with 12 bases between. There are 13 residues in the CDR3. CDR3 in amino acids: CASSLSGVETQYF. CDR3 bases: TGTGCCAGCAGCCTTTCGGGAGTGGAGACCCAGTACTTC. The complete variable domain, with remaining parts taken from reference TRBV5-4 and TRBJ2-5, reads ETGVTQSPTHLIKTRGQQVTLRCSSQSGHNTVSWYQQALGQGPQFIFQYYREEENGRGNFPPRFSGLQFPNYSSELNVNALELDDSALYLCASSLSGVETQYFGPGTRLLVL.

The chain recombines TRBV28 with TRBJ1-2; 7 bases map to TRBD1. CDR3 size: 15 residues. CDR1 and CDR2 from the germline V gene are MDHEN and SYDVKM. J lost 4 bases, V lost 5 bases, and 10 bases had no gene match. The CDR3 spells CASSRTDRPVYGYTF. For the CDR3, the DNA is TGTGCCAGCAGTCGCACGGACAGGCCTGTCTATGGCTACACCTTC.

The chain joins TRBV23-1 to TRBJ2-5; 11 bases are a match to TRBD2. The J call may be wrong; the DNA end is better matched by TRBJ2-7. TRBV23-1 counts as an open reading frame of uncertain function. CDR3 size: 21 residues. In nucleotides, the CDR3 is TGCGCCAGCAGTCAATATTCCTACCGCACTTCACTAGCGGGAGCGGGCTACGAGCAGTACTTC. It codes for CASSQYSYRTSLAGAGYEQYF.

The CDR3 DNA reads TGTGCCAGTAGTCCCTGGACAGACACCGGGGAGCTGTTTTTT. Residues: CASSPWTDTGELFF. This sequence joins TRBV19 and TRBJ2-2; D may be TRBD1 (6 bases). The CDR3 runs 14 residues. Germline values: CDR1 LNHDA, CDR2 SQIVND (reference sequence). Between the trimmed V and J ends, which lost 5 bases and 3 bases, there was a span of 10 bases. Based on the CDR3 plus reference TRBV19 and TRBJ2-2, the full variable domain is DGGITQSPKYLFRKEGQNVTLSCEQNLNHDAMYWYRQDPGQGLRLIYYSQIVNDFQKGDIAEGYSVSREKKESFPLTVTSAQKNPTAFYLCASSPWTDTGELFFGEGSRLTVL.

This chain uses TRBV6-6 with TRBJ2-3; 8 bases fit TRBD2. Germline assignment: CDR1 MNHNY and CDR2 SVGAGI (reference sequence). This CDR3 has 15 amino acids. V was pared by 2 bases and J by 1 base, with 2 bases of the junction left unmatched. The CDR3 reads CASSYEAGGTDTQYF. The CDR3 coding sequence is TGTGCCAGCAGTTACGAAGCGGGAGGCACAGATACGCAGTATTTT.

The chain joins TRBV7-6 to TRBJ2-7; the D is unclear. V shed 1 base and J shed 7 bases, with 11 bases lying between them. The germline V gene has CDR1 SGHVS and CDR2 FNYEAQ. The CDR3 is 13 amino acids. In DNA form, the CDR3 reads TGTGCCAGCAGCTTAGTCGCGGCGAGGGAGCAGTACTTC. This sequence encodes CASSLVAAREQYF. Drawing the rest from reference TRBV7-6 and TRBJ2-7, the complete variable domain is GAGVSQSPRYKVTKRGQDVALRCDPISGHVSLYWYRQALGQGPEFLTYFNYEAQQDKSGLPNDRFSAERPEGSISTLTIQRTEQRDSAMYRCASSLVAAREQYFGPGTRLTVT.

The chain joins TRBV7-5 to TRBJ2-1; the DNA was not used to check the table's D call, TRBD2. TRBV7-5 is assigned pseudogene status. The CDR3 spans 12 residues. The CDR3 loop reads CVRSLGADEQFF. The CDR3, as DNA: TGTGTCAGAAGCTTAGGAGCGGATGAGCAGTTCTTC.

The J gene is TRBJ2-7, the V gene TRBV6-5, with TRBD1 identical over 7 bases. The CDR3 is made up of 15 amino acids. The V segment lost 5 bases and the J segment 3 bases; nucleotides outside the gene matches: 10. Germline CDR1 MNHEY, CDR2 SVGAGI. The CDR3 bases are TGTGCCAGCAGTGCACCGGGACAGAGTTTCTACGAGCAGTACTTC. Translating it yields CASSAPGQSFYEQYF.

The chain uses TRBV28 and TRBJ2-5; TRBD2 matches 8 bases. This CDR3 comprises 15 residues. The trim removed 2 bases at V and 4 bases at J, leaving 6 bases unmatched. Germline CDR1 MDHEN, CDR2 SYDVKM. CDR3: CASSLKLAGGETQYF. CDR3 nucleotide sequence: TGTGCCAGCAGTTTAAAGCTAGCGGGTGGAGAGACCCAGTACTTC.

The chain uses TRBV28 and TRBJ2-5, with TRBD1 identical over 9 bases. Trimming removed 8 bases from V and 6 bases from J; junction bases left unmatched: 4. This CDR3 spans 12 amino acids. Germline CDR1 and CDR2: MDHEN and SYDVKM. The DNA of the CDR3 is TGTGCCAGCTGGGACAGGGTAAAGACCCAGTACTTC. Protein sequence: CASWDRVKTQYF.

V gene TRBV9 combines with J gene TRBJ2-5; D may be TRBD1 (5 bases). Germline lookup yields CDR1 SGDLS and CDR2 YYNGEE. The CDR3 runs 17 residues. The V gene lost 7 bases and the J gene lost 9 bases, with 31 bases spanning the gap. The chain's CDR3 is CASQTSLTGARAVAQYF. The DNA for the CDR3 is TGTGCCAGCCAAACGAGTCTCACTGGGGCCCGGGCAGTGGCCCAGTACTTC. The variable domain in full, with the rest retrieved from reference TRBV9 and TRBJ2-5, is DSGVTQTPKHLITATGQRVTLRCSPRSGDLSVYWYQQSLDQGLQFLIQYYNGEERAKGNILERFSAQQFPDLHSELNLSSLELGDSALYFCASQTSLTGARAVAQYFGPGTRLLVL.

J is TRBJ1-2 and V is TRBV28; 8 nucleotides match TRBD1. Looked up from germline, CDR1 is MDHEN and CDR2 is SYDVKM. The CDR3 totals 14 residues. Trimming at V came to 5 bases and at J to 2 bases, leaving 4 bases not matched to a gene. CDR3: CASSGDRRNYGYTF. In nucleotides, the CDR3 is TGTGCCAGCAGTGGGGACAGGCGGAACTATGGCTACACCTTC.

The gene calls are TRBV28 and TRBJ1-2; 7 bases align to TRBD1. The CDR3 is made up of 14 amino acids. V was clipped by 5 bases and J by 8 bases; unmatched bases: 11. Germline V lookup: CDR1 MDHEN, CDR2 SYDVKM. The CDR3 nucleotides read TGTGCCAGCAGTCAACAGGGGACGTTTCGAGGCTACACCTTC. Its translation: CASSQQGTFRGYTF.

This clone was observed a single time. This chain connects TRBV28 to TRBJ2-7; possibly TRBD1 or TRBD2 for D (5 bases each). Trimming removed 4 bases from V and 0 bases from J, with 16 bases in between. The germline gives CDR1 MDHEN, CDR2 SYDVKM. CDR3 length: 16 amino acids. CDR3 sequence (DNA): TGTGCCAGCAGTTATCCGTTTGGGACGGCCTCCTACGAGCAGTACTTC. Translating it yields CASSYPFGTASYEQYF.

This sequence joins TRBV29-1 and TRBJ2-5, with TRBD1 identical over 7 bases. This CDR3 comprises 13 residues. Germline V CDR1 and CDR2: SQVTM, ANQGSEA. The trim removed 5 bases at V and 2 bases at J, leaving 5 bases unmatched. The CDR3 sequence is CSVRQGKQETQYF. DNA of the CDR3: TGCAGCGTTCGACAGGGAAAACAAGAGACCCAGTACTTC.

The J gene is TRBJ1-5, the V gene TRBV28; a weak D match, TRBD1 (5 bases). From germline, CDR1 is MDHEN and CDR2 SYDVKM. The ends were cut back, 6 bases at V and 7 bases at J, with 10 bases in the middle. This CDR3 has 12 residues. The CDR3 DNA reads as TGTGCCAGCAGGGTCGGGGGGCAGCCCCAGCATTTT. It encodes CASRVGGQPQHF. The whole variable domain, filled in from reference TRBV28 and TRBJ1-5, reads DVKVTQSSRYLVKRTGEKVFLECVQDMDHENMFWYRQDPGLGLRLIYFSYDVKMKEKGDIPEGYSVSREKKERFSLILESASTNQTSMYLCASRVGGQPQHFGDGTRLSIL.

CDR3 DNA sequence: TGTGCCAGCAGTGAATCAGGGGAGGGGTCGGAGGTCGAGCAGTACTTC. Its protein product is CASSESGEGSEVEQYF. The genes are TRBV25-1 and TRBJ2-5; maybe TRBD2 (7 bases). The last part of the DNA fits TRBJ2-7 better; the J call may be wrong. The length of the CDR3 is 16 residues. The germline V gene encodes CDR1 MGHDK and CDR2 SYGVNS.

This chain connects TRBV9 to TRBJ1-5; TRBD1 matches 8 bases. Trimming at V came to 0 bases and at J to 4 bases, leaving 12 bases not matched to a gene. This CDR3 has 18 amino acids. CDR1 SGDLS and CDR2 YYNGEE come from the germline V gene. CDR3 protein: CASSVGSGLGQANQPQHF. The CDR3 nucleotides read TGTGCCAGCAGCGTAGGCTCTGGGTTGGGACAGGCGAATCAGCCCCAGCATTTT.

CDR3 protein: CASRGEGKRSSYEQYF. The CDR3, as DNA: TGTGCCAGCAGGGGGGAAGGCAAGCGGAGCTCCTACGAGCAGTACTTC. The J gene is TRBJ2-7, the V gene TRBV28; D possibly uses TRBD1 or TRBD2 (5 bases each). Germline CDR1 is MDHEN and CDR2 is SYDVKM. CDR3 length equals 16 residues. Trimming left V 6 bases short and J 0 bases short, with 18 bases between. The full variable domain, rest sourced from reference TRBV28 and TRBJ2-7, is DVKVTQSSRYLVKRTGEKVFLECVQDMDHENMFWYRQDPGLGLRLIYFSYDVKMKEKGDIPEGYSVSREKKERFSLILESASTNQTSMYLCASRGEGKRSSYEQYFGPGTRLTVT.

The rearrangement uses TRBV10-3 and TRBJ1-2; D possibly corresponds to TRBD1 (6 bases). Trimming took off 5 bases at V and 7 bases at J, with 14 bases between the two ends. Germline CDR1 is ENHRY and CDR2 is SYGVKD. The CDR3 has 13 amino acids. Here the CDR3 DNA reads TGTGCCATCAGTTACTTACAGGGCTCTGGCTACACCTTC. Its protein is CAISYLQGSGYTF.

The chain combines TRBV27 with TRBJ2-7; 9 nucleotides agree with TRBD2. CDR1 and CDR2 from the germline V gene are MNHEY and SMNVEV (reference sequence). V was pared by 6 bases and J by 3 bases, with 9 bases of the junction left unmatched. The CDR3 spans 15 residues. CDR3 protein: CASRSGASGNYEQYF. DNA for the CDR3: TGTGCCAGCAGAAGCGGCGCTAGCGGGAACTACGAGCAGTACTTC.

The chain links TRBV28 to TRBJ2-1; 9 nucleotides agree with TRBD1. The CDR3 extends over 14 amino acids. Germline values: CDR1 MDHEN, CDR2 SYDVKM. The J segment lost 8 bases and the V segment lost 7 bases, leaving 9 bases of the junction unmatched. Written as DNA, the CDR3 is TGTGCCAGCATGAACAGGGGGCGTAGCGATGAGCAGTTCTTC. Translation: CASMNRGRSDEQFF.

The rearrangement uses TRBV27 and TRBJ2-1; maybe TRBD1 (6 bases). CDR3 size: 13 residues. Germline V gene data show CDR1 as MNHEY and CDR2 as SMNVEV (reference sequence). V was trimmed by 4 bases and J by 4 bases, leaving 8 bases between them. The CDR3 spells CASSSTGYNEQFF. CDR3 sequence (DNA): TGTGCCAGCAGTTCGACAGGATACAATGAGCAGTTCTTC.

This chain joins TRBV2 and TRBJ1-1; a weak D match, TRBD1 (6 bases). The CDR3 covers 14 residues. Germline loops: CDR1 SNHLY, CDR2 FYNNEI. The ends were cut back, 3 bases at V and 5 bases at J, with 13 bases in the middle. The CDR3 here is CASSEGGRGTEAFF. CDR3 nucleotide sequence: TGTGCCAGCAGTGAGGGGGGCCGAGGGACTGAAGCTTTCTTT.

The chain recombines TRBV6-1 with TRBJ2-3; 13 nucleotides agree with TRBD2. Germline CDR1 and CDR2: MNHNS and SASEGT. The CDR3 consists of 16 residues. Germline trimming cut 4 bases from V and 4 bases from J; bases unmatched to any gene: 5. For the CDR3, the DNA is TGTGCCAGCAGTGGGACTAGCGGGAGTCGCCCAGATACGCAGTATTTT. It translates to CASSGTSGSRPDTQYF.